This record covers a single T cell receptor (beta chain). Generated by immunoSEQ multiplex PCR, the TCRdb table keeps only in-frame clones and is missing some. The sample includes roughly 99,000 clones, more than 70% of them seen just once. This entry belongs to a study of blood T cell repertoires in COVID-19. Study-wide background: Collection of acute and convalescent COVID-19 samples took place in the United States, Italy and Spain. Sources were T cells, B-cell-depleted T cells, or PBMCs; the material itself was cDNA or gDNA.

V dropped 2 bases and J dropped 8; count of bases not matched to a gene: 0. This CDR3 is 13 amino acids long. CDR1 is MNHEY and CDR2 is SVGAGI in the germline V gene. This sequence joins TRBV6-5 and TRBJ1-3; TRBD1 agrees at 10 bases. The TCR sequence derives from a man in his sixties or seventies with acute or convalescent COVID-19. Sample: peripheral blood. The CDR3 spells CASSYGQGDTIYF. CDR3 nucleotides: TGTGCCAGCAGTTACGGACAGGGGGACACCATATATTTT.